This TCR beta chain was found in a study of cytomegalovirus exposure and HLA in healthy donors. The study's findings and limits: The majority of CMV-associated TCR beta chains were reported as apparently HLA-restricted in a later analysis. In a later analysis, productive TCRs from donors in an Asian-associated ancestry cluster reportedly carried fewer N-insertions than the cohort mean.

The donors (healthy individuals) were bone marrow donors. Nominal health characterized the donors when sampled, though unrecorded immune exposures were likely. For this clone: Antigen: not known.

Germline lookup yields CDR1 MNHEY and CDR2 SMNVEV (reference sequence). V was pared by 6 bases and J by 3 bases, with 2 bases of the junction left unmatched. The CDR3 loop spans 13 amino acids. Researchers ran the PCR with 60 Vbeta and 13 Jbeta primers. Sequenced by immunoSEQ multiplex PCR; TCRdb stores in-frame clones only, minus some. The table has about 150,000 clones, roughly three quarters seen once. The source is a man aged 30 to 45 in good health and CMV-seropositive. The rearrangement links TRBV27 to TRBJ2-7; 10 bases map to TRBD2. The material sequenced was PBMCs. This CDR3 reads CASRTSGRYEQYF. DNA of the CDR3: TGTGCCAGCAGGACTAGCGGGCGCTACGAGCAGTACTTC.